This TCR beta chain was sequenced during a study of CD8 T cells in ankylosing spondylitis. TCRdb reprocessed the 5' RACE reads with MiXCR, giving one entry per CDR3 protein. The sample has about 250,000 distinct CDR3 sequences; over 9.5% are singletons. The trim removed 2 bases at V and 6 bases at J, leaving 0 bases unmatched. This CDR3 has 15 amino acids. Germline V gene sequence: CDR1 MRHNA, CDR2 SNTAGT. This clonotype was detected ten times or more. This TCR was recovered from a male donor with ankylosing spondylitis or in good health (not recorded which). The chain couples TRBV6-4 to TRBJ2-1, with 14 bases matching TRBD2. The specimen sequenced was blood, either unsorted or a sorted T cell fraction (not recorded which). For the CDR3, the DNA is TGTGCCAGCAGTGACGGGACTAGCGGGGGCAATGAGCAGTTCTTC. Its protein is CASSDGTSGGNEQFF.